The clone carrying this TCR beta chain is deemed medium-sized by its frequency. Its antigen is as yet unknown. The data originate from a study of human CD8 memory T cell subsets. General study findings and limits: Chao1 estimates pointed to stem-like memory T cells having more diversity than precursor exhausted T cells did. Although both stem-like subsets shared clonotypes with effector memory cells, the stem-like memory and precursor exhausted T cell repertoires overlapped only minimally with each other.

A UMI-labeled 5' RACE approach was the method that produced the TCR beta libraries. Using the 5' RACE reads, TCRdb records one entry per CDR3 protein without DNA. Its table lists approximately 4,300 distinct CDR3 sequences. This CDR3 has 15 residues. Germline V gives CDR1 MNHNS, CDR2 SASEGT. This chain links TRBV6-1 with TRBJ2-1; TCRdb proposes TRBD1, but this gene call is untestable without DNA. The clonotype was recovered from a human donor in good health. Sequencing was performed on CD8+ T cells from PBMCs. CDR3 residues: CASSPPGQGSDEQFF.